This TCR beta chain emerged from a study of T-cell reconstitution after alpha-beta-depleted transplantation in children. This clonotype was observed many times. Its antigen is currently unknown. Per the germline V gene, CDR1 is SGHRS and CDR2 is YFSETQ. The CDR3 covers 15 residues. Trimming removed 4 bases from V and 7 bases from J; junction bases left unmatched: 11. Unique molecular identifiers featured in how the TCRbeta library was prepared. In TCRdb, the PCR reads were re-called with MiXCR into one record per CDR3 protein. The sample includes 500,000 to 750,000 distinct CDR3 sequences, 25% to 30% of them seen just once. Notes on the study in general: TCRbeta diversity was high at day 60 in some patients (a result of surviving recipient T cells and thymic progenitors). Diversity and T-cell counts at one year after transplant derived mostly from new T cells.

The V and J genes are TRBV5-1 and TRBJ2-7, with TRBD2 matching 10 bases. This TCR was sampled from a boy less than two years old with Wiskott-Aldrich syndrome, due to receive a stem cell transplant. The sequences come from PBMCs, collected before TCRalphabeta/CD19-depleted stem cell transplant. CDR3 sequence: CASSTRAASGREQYF. In DNA form, the CDR3 reads TGCGCCAGCAGCACGAGGGCGGCTAGCGGGAGAGAGCAGTACTTC.